The subject of this entry is one T cell receptor beta chain. Its specificity is unknown. The data are from a study of blood T cells in healthy people across ages. Study-level findings and limits: Diversity of TCR beta correlated strongly with naive T cell percentage.

Collection of around 10 milliliters of peripheral blood was performed for each donor. The authors ran a second PCR of about 6 to 12 cycles using a sample-barcoded 5' primer and a J-beta primer mix. A template-switch adaptor with 12 random nucleotides tagged each cDNA molecule. Every sample returned 2.5 million or more CDR3-containing paired-end reads. MiXCR, run by TCRdb on the 5' RACE reads, gives a single entry per CDR3 protein. The sample lists about 680,000 distinct CDR3 sequences; approximately 50% were seen once. The specimen sequenced was blood. This TCR came from a woman aged 55-70 years in good health.

The CDR3 loop reads CASSSSTGNNSPLHF. CDR3 sequence (DNA): TGTGCCAGCAGCTCCTCGACAGGGAATAATTCACCCCTCCACTTT. The J gene is TRBJ1-6, the V gene TRBV11-2; 7 positions match TRBD1. Germline CDR1 SGHAT, CDR2 FQNNGV. The CDR3 is 15 amino acids. With V trimmed by 4 bases and J by 5 bases, 5 bases remained unmatched.